One sample yielded the 17 T cell receptor beta chains listed below, sequenced in a study of T cell responses to AZD1222 COVID-19 vaccine. Profiled with immunoSEQ multiplex PCR; TCRdb holds only in-frame clones, not every one. The top ten hold under 2.5% of the sample, which has fewer than 200,000 clones, about 90% seen once. This specimen was peripheral blood, taken on day 0 of AZD1222 vaccination. These receptor sequences come from an adult in good health.

The genes are TRBV30 and TRBJ2-2, with D unclear. There are 12 residues in the CDR3. The germline gives CDR1 GTSNPN, CDR2 SVGIG (reference sequence). Trimming shortened V by 4 bases and J by 3 bases, and 6 bases separated the two germline ends. The CDR3 loop reads CAWIGHTGELFF. DNA of the CDR3: TGTGCCTGGATTGGACACACCGGGGAGCTGTTTTTT.

This clone was observed a single time. The chain links TRBV12-3 or TRBV12-4 to TRBJ1-2; possible D gene TRBD1, 5 bases. The CDR3 has 13 residues. Trimming removed 5 bases at V and 8 bases at J, with 15 bases between. The CDR3 loop reads CASSPGSELGYTF. DNA for the CDR3: TGTGCCAGCAGTCCAGGGAGTGAATTGGGCTACACCTTC.

The rearrangement links TRBV6-2 or TRBV6-3 to TRBJ2-5, with D maybe TRBD1 (6 bases). This CDR3 comprises 12 residues. Germline assignment: CDR1 MNHEY and CDR2 SVGEGT. V shed 4 bases and J shed 9 bases, with 12 bases lying between them. The DNA for the CDR3 is TGTGCCAGCAGTTTCCAGGACAGCGCCCAGTACTTC. Amino acid sequence: CASSFQDSAQYF.

J is TRBJ1-5 and V is TRBV6-6, with D perhaps matching TRBD1 (6 bases). Germline values: CDR1 MNHNY, CDR2 SVGAGI (reference sequence). V was trimmed by 4 bases and J by 9 bases, leaving 22 bases between them. The CDR3 covers 16 residues. The chain's CDR3 is CASSSGTTPGVSPQHF. CDR3 bases: TGTGCCAGCAGTTCCGGGACAACTCCCGGTGTTTCGCCCCAGCATTTT.

This clone has just a few counts. V and J are TRBV28 and TRBJ1-6; TRBD1 is a possible D gene (5 bases). The ends were cut back, 5 bases at V and 4 bases at J, with 12 bases in the middle. The germline gives CDR1 MDHEN, CDR2 SYDVKM. The CDR3 sequence is 15 residues long. The CDR3 reads CASSQQGVYNSPLHF. The DNA of the CDR3 is TGTGCCAGCAGTCAGCAGGGTGTATATAATTCACCCCTCCACTTT. The full variable domain, rest sourced from reference TRBV28 and TRBJ1-6, is DVKVTQSSRYLVKRTGEKVFLECVQDMDHENMFWYRQDPGLGLRLIYFSYDVKMKEKGDIPEGYSVSREKKERFSLILESASTNQTSMYLCASSQQGVYNSPLHFGNGTRLTVT.

This rearrangement joins TRBV28 to TRBJ2-3, with 12 nucleotides matching TRBD2. The CDR3 is 19 residues long. Germline CDR1 reads MDHEN; CDR2 reads SYDVKM. V dropped 4 bases and J dropped 3; count of bases not matched to a gene: 14. The CDR3 region is CASSCDTTTSGSLTDTQYF. As DNA, the CDR3 is TGTGCCAGCAGTTGCGACACGACGACTAGCGGGAGTCTGACAGATACGCAGTATTTT.

The chain joins TRBV20-1 to TRBJ1-5; 8 bases are shared with TRBD1. The CDR3 loop spans 14 amino acids. Germline V CDR1 and CDR2: DFQATT, SNEGSKA (reference sequence). V shed 3 bases, J shed 6 bases, and the junction held 7 bases outside the gene matches. Here the CDR3 reads CSASLGQGAQPQHF. The CDR3 coding sequence is TGCAGTGCTAGTCTCGGACAGGGCGCTCAGCCCCAGCATTTT.

V and J are TRBV4-3 and TRBJ2-7; D might be TRBD1 (6 bases). The CDR3 totals 14 residues. V lost 1 base to trimming and J lost 3 bases, with 10 bases between them. Looked up from germline, CDR1 is LGHNA and CDR2 is YSLEER. The CDR3 region has the DNA TGCGCCAGCAGCCAAGTTCTACAGGGCTACGAGCAGTACTTC. Amino acid sequence: CASSQVLQGYEQYF.

The chain couples TRBV29-1 to TRBJ2-1, with D possibly being TRBD2 (6 bases). Germline values: CDR1 SQVTM, CDR2 ANQGSEA. The length of the CDR3 is 13 residues. The V and J ends lost 6 bases and 9 bases respectively, with 18 bases between them. The CDR3 region is CSVLAVSRGEQFF. As DNA, the CDR3 is TGCAGCGTGTTAGCGGTTTCGAGGGGTGAGCAGTTCTTC.

The rearrangement joins TRBV24-1 to TRBJ1-1; 8 nucleotides line up with TRBD1. Germline V gene lookup returns CDR1 KGHDR and CDR2 SFDVKD. This CDR3 comprises 16 residues. V was clipped by 7 bases and J by 1 base; unmatched bases: 10. This CDR3 is CATRGASGTGNTEAFF. The DNA of the CDR3 is TGTGCCACCAGGGGCGCGTCGGGGACAGGGAACACTGAAGCTTTCTTT.

The V gene is TRBV6-5, the J gene TRBJ1-1, with 9 bases that match TRBD1. The V and J ends lost 2 bases and 2 bases, in that order; junction bases with no gene match: 3. In germline, CDR1 is MNHEY, CDR2 SVGAGI. This CDR3 is built from 15 residues. The CDR3 DNA is TGTGCCAGCAGTTACGCGGGACAGGGAAACACTGAAGCTTTCTTT. This codes for CASSYAGQGNTEAFF.

The CDR3 reads CASSFPSPGGHEQYF. For the CDR3, the DNA is TGTGCCAGCAGTTTCCCTTCTCCAGGGGGCCACGAGCAGTACTTC. The rearrangement uses TRBV28 and TRBJ2-7; TRBD1 agrees at 8 bases. Germline trimming cut 3 bases from V and 5 bases from J; bases unmatched to any gene: 9. This CDR3 has 15 residues. The germline gives CDR1 MDHEN, CDR2 SYDVKM.

This rearrangement joins TRBV4-3 to TRBJ1-1; D is uncertain. V lost 1 base to trimming and J lost 1 base, with 4 bases between them. Germline V gene sequence: CDR1 LGHNA, CDR2 YSLEER. The CDR3 has 13 residues. CDR3 sequence (DNA): TGCGCCAGCAGCCAAGGGAGGAACACTGAAGCTTTCTTT. This codes for CASSQGRNTEAFF.

The chain joins TRBV14 to TRBJ1-3, with D unresolved. Trimming left V 1 base short and J 0 bases short, with 10 bases between. This CDR3 comprises 16 residues. Germline lookup yields CDR1 SGHDN and CDR2 FVKESK. In DNA form, the CDR3 reads TGTGCCAGCAGCCAAGTGGGAAGTATCTCTGGAAACACCATATATTTT. Protein product: CASSQVGSISGNTIYF.

This chain uses TRBV10-2 with TRBJ1-1; 8 bases fit TRBD1. Germline CDR1 and CDR2: WSHSY and SAAADI. V lost 7 bases to trimming and J lost 1 base; unmatched junction nucleotides: 5. There are 14 residues in the CDR3. CDR3: CASIDRGRNTEAFF. In nucleotides, the CDR3 is TGCGCCAGCATCGACAGGGGAAGGAACACTGAAGCTTTCTTT.

This clone was observed once. The J gene is TRBJ2-3, the V gene TRBV6-5, with 10 bases lining up with TRBD1. This CDR3 has 15 amino acids. The J segment lost 5 bases and the V segment lost 5 bases, leaving 7 bases of the junction unmatched. Germline CDR1 is MNHEY and CDR2 is SVGAGI. The CDR3 DNA sequence: TGTGCCAGCAGTAGCCGGGACAGGGGCCGAGATACGCAGTATTTT. It translates to CASSSRDRGRDTQYF.

The rearrangement joins TRBV24-1 to TRBJ2-2, with 7 bases identical to TRBD2. CDR3 size: 16 residues. The V and J ends lost 0 bases and 3 bases, in that order; junction bases with no gene match: 3. Germline CDR1 and CDR2: KGHDR and SFDVKD. The DNA for the CDR3 is TGTGCCACCAGTGATTTGTTGGCGGGAGACACCGGGGAGCTGTTTTTT. Translating it yields CATSDLLAGDTGELFF.